This TCR beta chain was identified in a study of cytomegalovirus exposure and HLA in healthy donors. The PCR used 60 Vbeta and 13 Jbeta primers. Produced via immunoSEQ multiplex PCR; TCRdb's table is partial and in-frame only. This sample carries roughly 120,000 clones, around 73% of them seen once, and the ten largest clones take 6.5% to 9%. The sample consisted of PBMCs. The source of this sequence is a woman aged 40-49 years in good health and CMV-seropositive.

CDR3 nucleotide sequence: TGTGCCAGCAGCCCCGCAACTCTCCATGGCTACACCTTC. As protein: CASSPATLHGYTF. The rearrangement joins TRBV7-9 to TRBJ1-2; no firm D call. Per germline, CDR1 SEHNR and CDR2 FQNEAQ (reference sequence). The V end was cut by 5 bases, the J end by 6 bases, with 13 bases between. This CDR3 comprises 13 residues.